Listed below are T cell receptor beta chains from one sample, sequenced in a study of shared clonotypes between healthy human individuals. Data came from immunoSEQ multiplex PCR; TCRdb stores just in-frame clones and leaves some out. The sample shows about 1,500,000 clones, roughly 96% of them seen only once. Sequencing was done on a sample of naive CD4+ T cells sorted from blood. The source is a man aged 25 to 40 in good health. CDR3s include the opening cysteine and the closing phenylalanine or tryptophan. Each record gives: CDR3 protein, CDR3 DNA, clone size, V gene, D gene, J gene. The D gene is left open where the match is weak. Clone size appears in some rows only: once, few, many, or a class for an expanded clone.

CASSRQEGTDTQYF | TGTGCCAGCAGCCGACAGGAGGGCACAGATACGCAGTATTTT | NA | TRBV5-4 | NA | TRBJ2-3
CASSPGLGRDTQYF | TGTGCCAGCTCACCGGGACTTGGCCGGGATACGCAGTATTTT | NA | TRBV18 | NA | TRBJ2-3
CASSSRGQGTDTQYF | TGTGCCAGCTCATCCAGAGGACAGGGCACAGATACGCAGTATTTT | NA | TRBV18 | TRBD1 | TRBJ2-3
CASSLTGFRTEAFF | TGTGCCAGCAGTTTAACAGGGTTTAGGACTGAAGCTTTCTTT | NA | TRBV27 | NA | TRBJ1-1
CASSRSGWRGELFF | TGCGCCAGCAGCCGTAGCGGGTGGAGAGGGGAGCTGTTTTTT | NA | TRBV5-1 | TRBD2 | TRBJ2-2
CASSQEARGRPYNEQFF | TGCGCCAGCAGCCAAGAGGCTCGCGGGAGGCCCTACAATGAGCAGTTCTTC | NA | TRBV4-3 | TRBD2 | TRBJ2-1
CASRQTGSSYEQYF | TGTGCCAGCAGACAAACAGGGAGCTCCTACGAGCAGTACTTC | NA | TRBV6-1 | NA | TRBJ2-7
CASSPALNTEAFF | TGCGCCAGCAGCCCTGCCTTGAACACTGAAGCTTTCTTT | NA | TRBV5-1 | NA | TRBJ1-1
CASRVQSGNSGEQYF | TGCGCCAGCAGAGTACAGTCAGGGAATTCTGGCGAGCAGTACTTC | NA | TRBV5-1 | NA | TRBJ2-7
CASQNRRGLAPELFF | TGTGCCAGCCAAAATCGTCGAGGACTAGCCCCGGAGCTGTTTTTT | NA | TRBV19 | TRBD2 | TRBJ2-2
CATRTVVGEQYF | TGTGCCACTCGGACGGTCGTGGGGGAGCAGTACTTC | NA | TRBV27 | NA | TRBJ2-7
CASGFGAGRGETQYF | TGTGCTAGTGGTTTTGGGGCGGGAAGGGGAGAGACCCAGTACTTC | NA | TRBV12-5 | NA | TRBJ2-5
CASGRGISYNEQFF | TGTGCTAGCGGGCGGGGGATCTCCTACAATGAGCAGTTCTTC | NA | TRBV12-5 | TRBD2 | TRBJ2-1
CATSRGPDTQYF | TGTGCCACCAGCAGAGGACCAGATACGCAGTATTTT | NA | TRBV15 | NA | TRBJ2-3
CASSLMGQEETQYF | TGCGCCAGCAGCTTGATGGGCCAGGAAGAGACCCAGTACTTC | NA | TRBV5-1 | NA | TRBJ2-5
CASRGQGAETQYF | TGTGCCAGCAGGGGACAGGGGGCAGAGACCCAGTACTTC | NA | TRBV5-8 | TRBD1 | TRBJ2-5
CAISGGGTAYEQYF | TGTGCCATCAGTGGGGGAGGGACAGCCTACGAGCAGTACTTC | NA | TRBV10-3 | NA | TRBJ2-7
CAWSTRGNTEAFF | TGTGCCTGGAGCACCAGGGGAAACACTGAAGCTTTCTTT | NA | TRBV30 | NA | TRBJ1-1
CASSFSTEETQYF | TGTGCCAGCAGTTTCTCTACCGAAGAGACCCAGTACTTC | NA | TRBV28 | NA | TRBJ2-5
CASSRGSPQETQYF | TGTGCCAGCAGTCGCGGGAGTCCCCAAGAGACCCAGTACTTC | NA | TRBV6-5 | TRBD2 | TRBJ2-5
CASSVEATMKTQYF | TGTGCCAGCAGCGTAGAGGCTACGATGAAGACCCAGTACTTC | NA | TRBV9 | NA | TRBJ2-5
CASRGTGFGNEQFF | TGTGCCAGCAGAGGGACAGGGTTTGGGAATGAGCAGTTCTTC | NA | TRBV5-4 | TRBD1 | TRBJ2-1
CASSAGGANTEAFF | TGTGCCAGCAGTGCTGGCGGGGCGAACACTGAAGCTTTCTTT | NA | TRBV7-6 | NA | TRBJ1-1
CSGNRDRDLETQYF | TGCAGCGGTAACCGGGACAGAGACTTGGAGACCCAGTACTTC | NA | TRBV29-1 | TRBD1 | TRBJ2-5
CASRWTELNTEAFF | TGTGCCAGCAGGTGGACGGAACTGAACACTGAAGCTTTCTTT | NA | TRBV27 | NA | TRBJ1-1
CASRGRDRVFNEQFF | TGCGCCAGCAGAGGTCGGGACAGGGTATTCAATGAGCAGTTCTTC | NA | TRBV5-1 | TRBD1 | TRBJ2-1
CASTVGEGTEAFF | TGTGCCAGCACCGTCGGTGAGGGCACTGAAGCTTTCTTT | NA | TRBV28 | NA | TRBJ1-1
CASSVRIGLLYEQYF | TGTGCCAGCAGCGTCAGGATTGGGTTGCTCTACGAGCAGTACTTC | NA | TRBV7-2 | NA | TRBJ2-7
CASSLGLAGGYNEQFF | TGTGCCAGCAGCTTAGGGTTAGCGGGAGGGTACAATGAGCAGTTCTTC | NA | TRBV7-9 | TRBD2 | TRBJ2-1
CSVGNKVGNEQFF | TGCAGCGTTGGCAACAAAGTAGGCAATGAGCAGTTCTTC | NA | TRBV29-1 | NA | TRBJ2-1
CASSPILAVQETQYF | TGTGCCAGCTCACCAATTTTAGCGGTCCAAGAGACCCAGTACTTC | NA | TRBV18 | NA | TRBJ2-5
CASSPNRFPHRLREQYF | TGTGCCAGCAGCCCGAACAGATTTCCCCACCGCTTAAGAGAGCAGTACTTC | NA | TRBV7-9 | NA | TRBJ2-7
CASSRAVPAQETQYF | TGTGCCAGCAGCCGCGCGGTCCCGGCACAAGAGACCCAGTACTTC | NA | TRBV7-9 | NA | TRBJ2-5
CASSLGVGQPQHF | TGTGCCAGCTCACTCGGGGTAGGGCAGCCCCAGCATTTT | NA | TRBV18 | NA | TRBJ1-5
CASSFLRRKLGTDTQYF | TGTGCCAGCAGTTTTCTGCGCCGGAAGCTTGGCACAGATACGCAGTATTTT | NA | TRBV27 | NA | TRBJ2-3
CASSILADTYEQYF | TGTGCCAGTAGTATACTGGCAGATACCTACGAGCAGTACTTC | NA | TRBV19 | NA | TRBJ2-7
CASSFPRGRETQYF | TGTGCCAGCAGCTTCCCCAGGGGGAGAGAGACCCAGTACTTC | NA | TRBV7-2 | TRBD1 | TRBJ2-5
CASSGLRGTYNEQFF | TGTGCCAGCAGTGGGCTCAGGGGAACCTACAATGAGCAGTTCTTC | once | TRBV25-1 | NA | TRBJ2-1
CAWGGVLAEAFF | TGTGCCTGGGGAGGGGTTTTGGCTGAAGCTTTCTTT | NA | TRBV30 | NA | TRBJ1-1
CASSALEALVGEQYF | TGTGCCAGTAGTGCTTTGGAGGCGCTAGTCGGCGAGCAGTACTTC | NA | TRBV19 | NA | TRBJ2-7
CASSADTGGDRPDTQYF | TGTGCCAGCAGTGCAGACACAGGGGGCGATCGCCCAGATACGCAGTATTTT | NA | TRBV27 | TRBD1 | TRBJ2-3
CASSLRVEPQHF | TGTGCCAGCAGTTTGAGGGTAGAGCCCCAGCATTTT | few | TRBV28 | NA | TRBJ1-5
CASSEGFQETQYF | TGTGCCAGCAGCGAAGGCTTCCAAGAGACCCAGTACTTC | once | TRBV13 | NA | TRBJ2-5
CASSLGGGPSYEQYF | TGCGCCAGCAGCTTGGGTGGGGGGCCGTCCTACGAGCAGTACTTC | once | TRBV5-1 | NA | TRBJ2-7
CASSSDSFYSYEQYF | TGTGCCAGCAGCAGTGACAGTTTCTACTCCTACGAGCAGTACTTC | NA | TRBV7-2 | NA | TRBJ2-7
CASSLALRSNEKLFF | TGCGCCAGCAGCTTGGCCTTGCGCAGTAATGAAAAACTGTTTTTT | NA | TRBV5-1 | NA | TRBJ1-4
CASSPRSGSTNEKLFF | TGTGCCAGCTCACCCCGATCCGGCAGTACTAATGAAAAACTGTTTTTT | NA | TRBV18 | NA | TRBJ1-4
CASSLGSEGLAGEARFSEQYF | TGCGCCAGCAGCTTGGGGTCCGAGGGGCTAGCGGGAGAAGCTCGGTTTTCCGAGCAGTACTTC | NA | TRBV5-1 | TRBD2 | TRBJ2-7
CASSLDPQANEQFF | TGTGCCAGCAGCTTAGATCCCCAGGCCAATGAGCAGTTCTTC | NA | TRBV11-2 | NA | TRBJ2-1
CASSLGRGAGANVLTF | TGCGCCAGCAGCTTGGGGAGAGGGGCTGGGGCCAACGTCCTGACTTTC | NA | TRBV5-1 | NA | TRBJ2-6
CASSDTGGAKTGELFF | TGTGCCAGCAGTGACACAGGGGGCGCAAAGACCGGGGAGCTGTTTTTT | NA | TRBV25-1 | TRBD1 | TRBJ2-2
CASSPTQPPGANVLTF | TGTGCCAGCAGTCCAACACAGCCCCCTGGGGCCAACGTCCTGACTTTC | NA | TRBV28 | NA | TRBJ2-6
CASSLAVGPGTQYF | TGCGCCAGCAGCTTGGCTGTGGGCCCAGGGACCCAGTACTTC | NA | TRBV5-1 | NA | TRBJ2-5
CASIDQAGDRKTQYF | TGCGCCAGCATAGACCAAGCGGGAGATAGGAAGACCCAGTACTTC | NA | TRBV10-2 | TRBD2 | TRBJ2-5